This T cell receptor beta chain derives from a study of blood T cell repertoires in COVID-19 (dated by TCRdb to 2020 to 2021). At the level of the whole study: The collaborator samples originated in the United States, Italy and Spain and spanned the acute and convalescent phases of COVID-19. The repertoires were released in a freely available public database meant as a resource for research on the immune response to SARS-CoV-2. The material from the prospective study consisted of cDNA or gDNA derived from T cells, B-cell-depleted T cells, or PBMCs. The sample metadata nearly always contained a de-identified subject ID, COVID-19 status, age in years and sex. The dataset comprised deeply sampled blood TCRbeta repertoires from subjects exposed to, actively infected with, or recovered from COVID-19. Samples came from the ongoing ImmuneRACE study (first 160 participants) plus 1,254 subjects from 6 global collaborators. HLA class I and class II types, where available, came from metadata supplied by the sample provider rather than from assay-based typing. Results and caveats for the whole study, not just this receptor: The amount of clinical and demographic metadata varied by source and participant and was provided uncurated.

This clone was picked up one time. The antigen it binds to is not known. It has no much larger one-base neighbor in the sample; base qualities were not kept. V has 2 bases trimmed and J has 1 base trimmed; junction bases matching no gene number 10. Taken from cysteine to phenylalanine, the CDR3 has 17 residues. The CDR3 DNA has 51 bases and is translated from base 1. The germline V gene supplies CDR1 SQVTM and CDR2 ANQGSEA. Each collaborating institution followed its own protocols to collect whole blood in K2EDTA tubes. For TCRbeta analysis, collaborator samples were shipped as frozen whole blood, as isolated PBMCs, or as DNA extracted from either sample type. TCRbeta CDR3 regions were amplified from genomic DNA using the immunoSEQ Assay, a bias-controlled multiplex PCR. As for the authors' bioinformatics: The number of nucleated cells in each sample was estimated by amplification of reference gene primers within the assay. To quantify the absolute abundance of each unique TCRbeta CDR3 rearrangement, sequence reads were collapsed and filtered. For each sample, productive Simpson clonality was calculated as the square root of Simpson's diversity index across productive rearrangements. Not all clones reach the TCRdb copy of this immuneACCESS table, which keeps in-frame sequences only. Checked studies attribute under half of the gap to unresolved V genes and leave the rest unexplained. V and J calls and clone size are as listed in that table; D and trimming were resolved from the DNA. A total of about 76,000 clones appear in this sample, approximately 85% of them only once. Under 35% of the sample lies in the top ten.

Specimen: peripheral blood. This TCR derives from a human donor in a cohort sampled during active COVID-19. The chain joins TRBV29-1 to TRBJ2-5; 10 of the junction bases match TRBD2. For the CDR3, the sequence is CSVEMDKRGGSQETQYF. At the DNA level, the sequence is TGCAGCGTTGAAATGGATAAGCGGGGGGGCTCCCAAGAGACCCAGTACTTC.